This T cell receptor (beta chain) came from a study of cytomegalovirus exposure and HLA in healthy donors. Across the whole study: In a previous analysis, about 100 million unique TCR beta sequences were found from 170 million or so T cells. Most genotyped donors, around four fifths of fewer than 400, had Caucasian-associated genetic ancestry. Findings and caveats of the study: TCR beta sequences numbering roughly 18,000 were associated with HLA alleles at 0.05 false discovery rate in a later analysis. The dataset shows that most TCR sequences were rare, while some public TCRs occurred in many donors.

PCR involved 60 Vbeta and 13 Jbeta primers. Profiling relied on immunoSEQ multiplex PCR, and the TCRdb table lists in-frame clones only, not all of them. Of about 200,000 clones in the sample, around 73% were seen once. Germline CDR1 reads MGHRA; CDR2 reads YSYEKL. The CDR3 loop spans 17 amino acids. V was clipped by 0 bases and J by 7 bases; unmatched bases: 12. Turning to this clone: Antigen unknown.

This receptor was identified in a male donor in good health and CMV-seronegative. The V call is TRBV4-1, the J call TRBJ2-3; 8 bases map to TRBD2. The sample comprised PBMCs. DNA of the CDR3: TGCGCCAGCAGCCAAGACCTTGATAGCGGGATACTAAATACGCAGTATTTT. This encodes CASSQDLDSGILNTQYF.